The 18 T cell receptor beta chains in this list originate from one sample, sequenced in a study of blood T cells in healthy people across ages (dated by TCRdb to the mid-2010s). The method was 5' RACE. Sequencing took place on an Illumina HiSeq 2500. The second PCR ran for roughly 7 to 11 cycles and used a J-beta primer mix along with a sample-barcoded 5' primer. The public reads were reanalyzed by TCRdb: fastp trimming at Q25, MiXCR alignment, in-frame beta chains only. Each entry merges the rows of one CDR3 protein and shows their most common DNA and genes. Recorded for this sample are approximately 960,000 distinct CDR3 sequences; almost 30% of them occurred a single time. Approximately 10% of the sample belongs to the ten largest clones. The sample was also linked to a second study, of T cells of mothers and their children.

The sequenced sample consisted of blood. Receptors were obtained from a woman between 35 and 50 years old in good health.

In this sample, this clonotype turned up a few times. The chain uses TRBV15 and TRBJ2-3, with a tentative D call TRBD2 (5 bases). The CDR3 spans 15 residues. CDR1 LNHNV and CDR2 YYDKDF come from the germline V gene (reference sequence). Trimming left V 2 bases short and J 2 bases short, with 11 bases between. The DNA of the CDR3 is TGTGCCACCAGCAGACCCGGGAAACTCACAGATACGCAGTATTTT. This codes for CATSRPGKLTDTQYF.

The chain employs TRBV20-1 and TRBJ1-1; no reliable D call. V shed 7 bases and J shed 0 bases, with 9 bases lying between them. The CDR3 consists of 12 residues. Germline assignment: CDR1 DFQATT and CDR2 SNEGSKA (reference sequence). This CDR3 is CSVSELNTEAFF. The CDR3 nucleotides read TGCAGTGTTAGCGAGTTGAACACTGAAGCTTTCTTT.

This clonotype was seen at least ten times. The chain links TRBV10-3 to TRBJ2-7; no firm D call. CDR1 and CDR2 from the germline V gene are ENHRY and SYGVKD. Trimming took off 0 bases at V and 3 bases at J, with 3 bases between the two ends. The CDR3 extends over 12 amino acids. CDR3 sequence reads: CAISESSYEQYF. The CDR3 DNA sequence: TGTGCCATCAGTGAGTCGAGCTACGAGCAGTACTTC.

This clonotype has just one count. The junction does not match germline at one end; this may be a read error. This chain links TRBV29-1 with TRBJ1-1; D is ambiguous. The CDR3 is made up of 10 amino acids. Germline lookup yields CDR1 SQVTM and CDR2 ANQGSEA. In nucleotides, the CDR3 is TGCAGCGTTGCATCCACTAAAGCTTTCTTT. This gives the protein CSVASTKAFF.

The CDR3 spells CASSFRGGPMDEQYF. CDR3 DNA: TGTGCCAGCAGTTTCAGGGGGGGGCCTATGGACGAGCAGTACTTC. V and J are TRBV27 and TRBJ2-7; D may correspond to TRBD1 or TRBD2 (7 bases each). Germline V gene sequence: CDR1 MNHEY, CDR2 SMNVEV (reference sequence). There are 15 residues in the CDR3. The V end was cut by 3 bases, the J end by 5 bases, with 17 bases between.

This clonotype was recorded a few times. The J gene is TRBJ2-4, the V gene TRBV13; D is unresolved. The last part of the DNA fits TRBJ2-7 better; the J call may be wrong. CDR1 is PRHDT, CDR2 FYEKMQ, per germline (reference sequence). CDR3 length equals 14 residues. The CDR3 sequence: CASRFRRQTYEQYF. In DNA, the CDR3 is TGTGCCAGCAGGTTCCGGCGGCAAACCTACGAGCAGTACTTC.

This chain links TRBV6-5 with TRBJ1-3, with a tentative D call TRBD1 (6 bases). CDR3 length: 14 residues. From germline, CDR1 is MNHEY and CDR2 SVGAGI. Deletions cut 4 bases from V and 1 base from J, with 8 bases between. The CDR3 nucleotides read TGTGCCAGCAGTTCCACAGGGTCTGGAAACACCATATATTTT. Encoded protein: CASSSTGSGNTIYF.

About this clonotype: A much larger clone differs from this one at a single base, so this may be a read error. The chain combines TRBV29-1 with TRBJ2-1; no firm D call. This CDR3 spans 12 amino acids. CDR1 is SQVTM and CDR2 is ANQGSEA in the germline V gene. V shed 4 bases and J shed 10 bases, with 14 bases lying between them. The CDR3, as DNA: TGCAGCGTTGTATCTAGTAACTACGAGCAGTTCTTC. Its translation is CSVVSSNYEQFF.

The CDR3 DNA reads as TGTGCCAGCAGTTACTCGGGGGGGGCAAACTATGGCTACACCTTC. Encoded protein: CASSYSGGANYGYTF. The rearrangement links TRBV6-6 to TRBJ1-2; weak D call: TRBD1 (6 bases). Germline V gene lookup returns CDR1 MNHNY and CDR2 SVGAGI (reference sequence). The CDR3 has 15 amino acids. Trimming cost V 0 bases and J 2 bases, with 10 bases left between them.

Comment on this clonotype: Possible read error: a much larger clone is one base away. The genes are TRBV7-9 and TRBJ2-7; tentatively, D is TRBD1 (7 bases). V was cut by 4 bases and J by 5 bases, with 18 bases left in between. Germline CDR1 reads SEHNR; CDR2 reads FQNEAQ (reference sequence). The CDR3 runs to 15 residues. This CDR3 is CASSSVGRGAHEQYF. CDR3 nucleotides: TGTGCCAGCAGCTCAGTCGGCAGGGGGGCCCACGAGCAGTACTTC.

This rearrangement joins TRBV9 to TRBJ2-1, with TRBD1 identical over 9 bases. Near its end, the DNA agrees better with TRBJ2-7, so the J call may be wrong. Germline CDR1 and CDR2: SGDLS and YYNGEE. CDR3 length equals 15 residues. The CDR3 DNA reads TGTGCCAGCAGCATAGACAGGGGGAAATACAATGAGCAGTACTTC. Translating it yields CASSIDRGKYNEQYF.

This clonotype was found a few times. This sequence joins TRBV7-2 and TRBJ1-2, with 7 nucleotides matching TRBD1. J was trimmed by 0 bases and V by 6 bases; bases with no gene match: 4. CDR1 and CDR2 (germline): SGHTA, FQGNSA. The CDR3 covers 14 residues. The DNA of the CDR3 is TGTGCCAGCAGATGGACAGGAGCTAACTATGGCTACACCTTC. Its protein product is CASRWTGANYGYTF.

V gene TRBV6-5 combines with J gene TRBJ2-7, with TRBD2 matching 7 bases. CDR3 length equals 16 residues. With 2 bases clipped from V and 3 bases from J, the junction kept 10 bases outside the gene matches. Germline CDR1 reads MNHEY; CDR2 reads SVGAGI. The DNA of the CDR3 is TGTGCCAGCAGTTACGGCGGGCCGGGAGGAGGCTACGAGCAGTACTTC. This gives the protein CASSYGGPGGGYEQYF.

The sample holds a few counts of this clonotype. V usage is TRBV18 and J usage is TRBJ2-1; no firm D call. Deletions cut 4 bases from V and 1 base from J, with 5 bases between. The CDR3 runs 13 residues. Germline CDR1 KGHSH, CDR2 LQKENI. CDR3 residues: CASSQVSYNEQFF. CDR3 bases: TGTGCCAGCTCACAGGTATCCTACAATGAGCAGTTCTTC.

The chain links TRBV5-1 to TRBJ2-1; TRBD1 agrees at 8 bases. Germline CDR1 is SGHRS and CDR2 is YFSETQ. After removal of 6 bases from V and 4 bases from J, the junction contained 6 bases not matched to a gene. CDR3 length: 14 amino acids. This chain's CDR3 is CASTQGARYNEQFF. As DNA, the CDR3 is TGCGCCAGCACCCAGGGGGCGCGTTACAATGAGCAGTTCTTC.

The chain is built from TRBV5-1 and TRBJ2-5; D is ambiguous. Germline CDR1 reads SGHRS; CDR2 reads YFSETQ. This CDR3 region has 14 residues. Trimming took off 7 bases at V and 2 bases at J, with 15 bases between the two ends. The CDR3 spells CASGTGLGQETQYF. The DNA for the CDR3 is TGCGCCAGCGGCACGGGTTTAGGTCAAGAGACCCAGTACTTC.

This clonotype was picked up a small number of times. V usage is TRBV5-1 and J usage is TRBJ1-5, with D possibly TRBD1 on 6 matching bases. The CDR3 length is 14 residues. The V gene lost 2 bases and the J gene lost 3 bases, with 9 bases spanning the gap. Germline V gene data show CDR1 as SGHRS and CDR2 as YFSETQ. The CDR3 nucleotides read TGCGCCAGCAGCTTATCAGGGGACAATCAGCCCCAGCATTTT. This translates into CASSLSGDNQPQHF. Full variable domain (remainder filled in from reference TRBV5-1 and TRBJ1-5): KAGVTQTPRYLIKTRGQQVTLSCSPISGHRSVSWYQQTPGQGLQFLFEYFSETQRNKGNFPGRFSGRQFSNSRSEMNVSTLELGDSALYLCASSLSGDNQPQHFGDGTRLSIL.

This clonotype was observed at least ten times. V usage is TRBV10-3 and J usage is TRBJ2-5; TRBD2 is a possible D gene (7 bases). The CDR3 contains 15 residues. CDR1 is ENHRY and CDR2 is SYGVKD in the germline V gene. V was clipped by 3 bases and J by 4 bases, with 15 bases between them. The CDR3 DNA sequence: TGTGCCATCAGTGAAGGCGGGGGCGCGAGAGAGACCCAGTACTTC. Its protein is CAISEGGGARETQYF.